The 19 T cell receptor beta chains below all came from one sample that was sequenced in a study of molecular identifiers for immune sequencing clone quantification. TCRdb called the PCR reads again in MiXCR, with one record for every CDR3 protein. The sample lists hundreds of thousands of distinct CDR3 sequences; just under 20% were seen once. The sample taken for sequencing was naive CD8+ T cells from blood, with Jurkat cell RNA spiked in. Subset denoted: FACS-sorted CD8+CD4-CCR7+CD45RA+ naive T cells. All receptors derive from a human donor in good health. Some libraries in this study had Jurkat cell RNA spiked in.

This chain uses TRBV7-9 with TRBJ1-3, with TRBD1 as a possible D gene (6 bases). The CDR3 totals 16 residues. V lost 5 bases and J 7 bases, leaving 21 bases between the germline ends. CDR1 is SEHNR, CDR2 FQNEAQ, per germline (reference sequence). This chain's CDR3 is CASSTRTDGVWNTIYF. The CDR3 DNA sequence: TGTGCCAGCAGCACCAGGACAGACGGAGTATGGAACACCATATATTTT. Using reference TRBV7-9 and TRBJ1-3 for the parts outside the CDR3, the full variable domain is DTGVSQNPRHKITKRGQNVTFRCDPISEHNRLYWYRQTLGQGPEFLTYFQNEAQLEKSRLLSDRFSAERPKGSFSTLEIQRTEQGDSAMYLCASSTRTDGVWNTIYFGEGSWLTVV.

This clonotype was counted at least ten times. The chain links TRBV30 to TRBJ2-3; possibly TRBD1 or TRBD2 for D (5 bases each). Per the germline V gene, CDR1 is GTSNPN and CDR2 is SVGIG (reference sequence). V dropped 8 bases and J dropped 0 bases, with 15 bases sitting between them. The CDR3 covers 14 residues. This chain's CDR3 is CANWGTGSTDTQYF. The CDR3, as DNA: TGTGCCAACTGGGGGACGGGAAGCACAGATACGCAGTATTTT.

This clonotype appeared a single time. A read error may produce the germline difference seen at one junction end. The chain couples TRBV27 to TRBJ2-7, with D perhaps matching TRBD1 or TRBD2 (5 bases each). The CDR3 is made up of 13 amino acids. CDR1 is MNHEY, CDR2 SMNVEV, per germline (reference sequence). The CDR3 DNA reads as TGTGCCGGCAGTTTCAGGGACGGCTACGAGCAGTACTTC. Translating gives CAGSFRDGYEQYF.

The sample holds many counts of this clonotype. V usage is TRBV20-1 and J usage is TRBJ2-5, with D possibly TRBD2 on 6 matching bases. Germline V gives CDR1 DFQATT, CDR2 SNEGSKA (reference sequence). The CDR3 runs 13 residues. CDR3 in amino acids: CRLGGDHQETQYF. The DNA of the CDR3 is TGCAGGCTGGGCGGGGACCACCAAGAGACCCAGTACTTC.

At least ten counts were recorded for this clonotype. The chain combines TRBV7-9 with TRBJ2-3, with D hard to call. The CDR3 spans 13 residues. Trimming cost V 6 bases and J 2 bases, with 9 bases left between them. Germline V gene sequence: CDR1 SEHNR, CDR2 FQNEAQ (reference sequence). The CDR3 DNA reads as TGTGCCAGCAGGCTCGGCTTCACAGATACGCAGTATTTT. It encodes CASRLGFTDTQYF.

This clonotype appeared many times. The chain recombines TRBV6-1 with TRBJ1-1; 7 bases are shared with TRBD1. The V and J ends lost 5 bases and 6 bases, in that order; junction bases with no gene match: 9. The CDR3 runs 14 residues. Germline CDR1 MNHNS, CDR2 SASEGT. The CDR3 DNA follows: TGTGCCAGCAGTTATGGACAGGTGGACCCTGAAGCTTTCTTT. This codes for CASSYGQVDPEAFF.

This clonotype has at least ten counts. The CDR3: CASSQESQGGQPQHF. The DNA of the CDR3 is TGCGCCAGCAGCCAAGAATCCCAGGGAGGTCAGCCCCAGCATTTT. This chain joins TRBV4-3 and TRBJ1-5; TRBD1 might be the D (5 bases). CDR3 length equals 15 residues. CDR1 and CDR2 (germline): LGHNA, YSLEER. V was pared by 0 bases and J by 6 bases, with 12 bases between.

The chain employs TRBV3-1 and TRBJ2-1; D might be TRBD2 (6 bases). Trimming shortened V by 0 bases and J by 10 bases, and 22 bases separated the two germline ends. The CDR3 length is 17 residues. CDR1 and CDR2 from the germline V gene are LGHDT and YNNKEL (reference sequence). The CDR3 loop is CASSQESGGNPTWEQFF. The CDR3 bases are TGTGCCAGCAGCCAAGAATCCGGGGGTAATCCTACTTGGGAGCAGTTCTTC.

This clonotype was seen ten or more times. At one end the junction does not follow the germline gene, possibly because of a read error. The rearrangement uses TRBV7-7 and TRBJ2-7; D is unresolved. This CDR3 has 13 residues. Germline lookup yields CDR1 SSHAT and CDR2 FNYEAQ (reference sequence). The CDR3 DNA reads TGTGCTAGCAGCTTATTTATTGGGGAAGAGCAGTACTTC. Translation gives CASSLFIGEEQYF.

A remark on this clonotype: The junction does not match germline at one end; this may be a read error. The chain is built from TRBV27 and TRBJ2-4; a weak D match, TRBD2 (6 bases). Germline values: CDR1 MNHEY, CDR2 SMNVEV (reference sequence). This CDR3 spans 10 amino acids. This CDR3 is CASSLGGENF. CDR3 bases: TGTGCCAGCAGTTTAGGAGGGGAGAACTTC.

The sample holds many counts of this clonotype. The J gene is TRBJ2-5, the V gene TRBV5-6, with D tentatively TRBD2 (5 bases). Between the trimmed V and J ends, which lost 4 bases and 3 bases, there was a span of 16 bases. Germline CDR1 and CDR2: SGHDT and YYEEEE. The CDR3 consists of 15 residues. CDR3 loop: CASSRAGGGEETQYF. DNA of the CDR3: TGTGCCAGCAGCCGGGCGGGCGGTGGAGAAGAGACCCAGTACTTC.

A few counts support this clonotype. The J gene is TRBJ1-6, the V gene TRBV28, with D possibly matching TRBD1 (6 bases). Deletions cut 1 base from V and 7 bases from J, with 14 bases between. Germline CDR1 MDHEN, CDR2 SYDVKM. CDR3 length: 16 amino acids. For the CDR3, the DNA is TGTGCCAGCAGTTTATCTCTTACAGGGATGAATTCACCCCTCCACTTT. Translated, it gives CASSLSLTGMNSPLHF.

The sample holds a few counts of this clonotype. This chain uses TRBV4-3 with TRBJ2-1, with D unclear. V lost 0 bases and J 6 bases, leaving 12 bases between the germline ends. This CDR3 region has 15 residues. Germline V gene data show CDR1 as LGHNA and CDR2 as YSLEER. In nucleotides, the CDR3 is TGCGCCAGCAGCCAAGATAGGTGGCAAATCAATGAGCAGTTCTTC. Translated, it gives CASSQDRWQINEQFF.

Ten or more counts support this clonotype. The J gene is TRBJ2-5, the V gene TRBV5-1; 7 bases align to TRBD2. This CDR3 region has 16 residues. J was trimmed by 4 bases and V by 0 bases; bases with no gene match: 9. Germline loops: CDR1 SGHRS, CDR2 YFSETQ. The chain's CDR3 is CASSLGQTGGGETQYF. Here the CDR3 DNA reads TGCGCCAGCAGCTTGGGGCAGACGGGAGGAGGAGAGACCCAGTACTTC.

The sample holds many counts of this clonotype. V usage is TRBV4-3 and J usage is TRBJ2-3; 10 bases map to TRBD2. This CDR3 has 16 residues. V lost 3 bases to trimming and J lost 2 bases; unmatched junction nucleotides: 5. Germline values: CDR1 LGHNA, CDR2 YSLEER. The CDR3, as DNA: TGCGCCAGCAGCCACTCACTAGCGGGGTACACAGATACGCAGTATTTT. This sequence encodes CASSHSLAGYTDTQYF.

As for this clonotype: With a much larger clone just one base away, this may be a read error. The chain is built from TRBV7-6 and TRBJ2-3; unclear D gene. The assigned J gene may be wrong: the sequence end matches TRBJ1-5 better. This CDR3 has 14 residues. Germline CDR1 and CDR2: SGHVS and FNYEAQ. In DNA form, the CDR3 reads TGTGCCAGCAGCCCATGGAGAGGAGGAGATACGCAGCATTTT. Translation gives CASSPWRGGDTQHF.

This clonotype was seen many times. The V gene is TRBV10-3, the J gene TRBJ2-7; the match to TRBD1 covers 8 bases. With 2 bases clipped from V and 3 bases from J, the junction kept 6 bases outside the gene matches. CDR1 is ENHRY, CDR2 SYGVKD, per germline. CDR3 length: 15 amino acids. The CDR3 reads CAISEPGTGFYEQYF. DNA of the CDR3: TGTGCCATCAGTGAGCCCGGGACAGGTTTCTACGAGCAGTACTTC.

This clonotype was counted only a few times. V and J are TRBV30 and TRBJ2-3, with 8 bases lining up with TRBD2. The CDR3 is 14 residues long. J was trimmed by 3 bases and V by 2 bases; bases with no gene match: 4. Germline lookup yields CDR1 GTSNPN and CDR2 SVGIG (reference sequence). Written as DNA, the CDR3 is TGTGCCTGGAGTTGGCTAGCGGGTACAGATACGCAGTATTTT. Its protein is CAWSWLAGTDTQYF.

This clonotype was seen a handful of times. The CDR3 DNA reads as TGTGCCAGCAGTGATCCGTCAGAAGAACCCTACGAGCAGTACTTC. This sequence encodes CASSDPSEEPYEQYF. The rearrangement links TRBV2 to TRBJ2-7; D gene unclear. Germline-derived CDR1 and CDR2 are SNHLY and FYNNEI. The CDR3 totals 15 residues. The V end lost 3 bases, the J end lost 2 bases, and 14 bases lay between the germline ends.